This passage covers 26 T cell receptor beta chains from one sample sequenced in a study of early T cells in non-severe SARS-CoV-2 infection. From the 5' RACE reads, TCRdb called clonotypes with MiXCR, one entry per CDR3 protein. This sample carries 100,000 to 120,000 distinct CDR3 sequences, around 12% of them seen once, and the ten largest clones take approximately 3.8%. The material sequenced was whole blood, taken at baseline. The receptors stem from an adult who was a healthcare worker with PCR-confirmed SARS-CoV-2 infection or an uninfected control (not recorded which).

This clonotype appeared once. This CDR3 fails to terminate in the conserved phenylalanine or tryptophan, so it likely reflects a read error. J is TRBJ2-2 and V is TRBV5-1; no clear D. This CDR3 spans 12 amino acids. CDR1 and CDR2 from the germline V gene are SGHRS and YFSETQ. The V gene lost 2 bases and the J gene lost 7 bases, with 6 bases spanning the gap. For the CDR3, the DNA is TGCGCCAGCAGCTTACGTGGCGGGGAGCTGTTTTCT. Protein: CASSLRGGELFS.

This clonotype turned up a few times. This chain links TRBV5-5 with TRBJ2-1; D remains unclear. Germline CDR1 is SGHKS and CDR2 is YYEKEE (reference sequence). This CDR3 has 16 amino acids. V shed 0 bases and J shed 3 bases, with 13 bases lying between them. CDR3 loop: CASSLGRSTIYNEQFF. The DNA of the CDR3 is TGTGCCAGCAGCTTGGGTAGGTCAACAATCTACAATGAGCAGTTCTTC.

The chain is built from TRBV28 and TRBJ2-3, with 8 bases aligning to TRBD1. The junction had 8 bases not matched to a gene; V was cut back by 4 bases and J by 2 bases. Looked up from germline, CDR1 is MDHEN and CDR2 is SYDVKM. CDR3 length: 16 amino acids. CDR3 residues: CASSSPRTGFTDTQYF. Here the CDR3 DNA reads TGTGCCAGCAGTTCGCCACGGACAGGGTTCACAGATACGCAGTATTTT.

The chain combines TRBV29-1 with TRBJ2-7; D ambiguous. V gave up 5 bases and J gave up 3 bases, with 20 bases separating them. Germline assignment: CDR1 SQVTM and CDR2 ANQGSEA. This CDR3 region has 15 residues. CDR3 sequence: CSVLLRAGGFYEQYF. DNA of the CDR3: TGCAGCGTTTTACTTAGGGCAGGCGGTTTCTACGAGCAGTACTTC.

The V gene is TRBV20-1, the J gene TRBJ2-7, with unresolved D. The CDR3 is 14 residues long. Trimming removed 3 bases from V and 3 bases from J, with 15 bases in between. Germline V CDR1 and CDR2: DFQATT, SNEGSKA (reference sequence). The CDR3 here is CSARGSTSDYEQYF. CDR3 sequence (DNA): TGCAGTGCTAGGGGCTCGACATCTGACTACGAGCAGTACTTC.

The genes are TRBV5-6 and TRBJ2-5; D possibly corresponds to TRBD2 (7 bases). The CDR3 runs 14 residues. With 3 bases removed from V and 5 bases from J, the gap between germline ends came to 14 bases. Germline V gene lookup returns CDR1 SGHDT and CDR2 YYEEEE. The CDR3 region is CASSWRGGGETQYF. In DNA, the CDR3 is TGTGCCAGCAGCTGGCGCGGGGGCGGGGAGACCCAGTACTTC.

At least ten counts were recorded for this clonotype. V gene TRBV27 combines with J gene TRBJ2-7; 7 bases are a match to TRBD1. Germline loops: CDR1 MNHEY, CDR2 SMNVEV (reference sequence). Trimming cost V 4 bases and J 1 base; bases outside gene matches: 4. The CDR3 consists of 14 residues. This chain's CDR3 is CASSSPTGSYEQYF. CDR3 nucleotides: TGTGCCAGCAGTTCGCCGACAGGGTCCTACGAGCAGTACTTC.

The gene calls are TRBV3-1 and TRBJ2-3; 9 bases are shared with TRBD1. Per the germline V gene, CDR1 is LGHDT and CDR2 is YNNKEL (reference sequence). Trimming cost V 4 bases and J 3 bases; bases outside gene matches: 5. This CDR3 is 15 amino acids long. The chain's CDR3 is CASSLAGTGTDTQYF. CDR3 nucleotide sequence: TGTGCCAGCAGCCTGGCCGGGACAGGGACAGATACGCAGTATTTT.

The chain joins TRBV20-1 to TRBJ2-2; 8 positions match TRBD2. After removal of 5 bases from V and 5 bases from J, the junction contained 4 bases not matched to a gene. Germline V gene lookup returns CDR1 DFQATT and CDR2 SNEGSKA (reference sequence). The CDR3 length is 13 residues. The DNA of the CDR3 is TGCAGTGCTCCCGGGGGGGGAACCGGGGAGCTGTTTTTT. Amino acid sequence: CSAPGGGTGELFF.

This clonotype has just a few counts. The DNA of the CDR3 is TGTGCCAGCAGTTACCGGGTCAGGGATTCACCCCTCCACTTT. Its protein product is CASSYRVRDSPLHF. V is TRBV6-6 and J is TRBJ1-6; D might be TRBD1 (5 bases). Germline V gene sequence: CDR1 MNHNY, CDR2 SVGAGI (reference sequence). Trimming removed 2 bases from V and 8 bases from J, with 10 bases in between. The CDR3 length is 14 residues.

The V gene is TRBV5-8, the J gene TRBJ2-5; the match to TRBD2 covers 7 bases. This CDR3 spans 14 amino acids. Germline CDR1 SGHTS, CDR2 YDEGEE. Losses at the gene ends were 1 base for V and 5 bases for J; bases not matched to a gene: 5. Written as DNA, the CDR3 is TGTGCCAGCAGCTTGTGGGGAGGGACTGAGACCCAGTACTTC. Its translation is CASSLWGGTETQYF.

This clonotype has more than one count but fewer than ten. The chain couples TRBV9 to TRBJ2-3; D gene ambiguous. Germline assignment: CDR1 SGDLS and CDR2 YYNGEE. Trimming shortened V by 0 bases and J by 2 bases, and 13 bases separated the two germline ends. The CDR3 runs 16 residues. The CDR3 bases are TGTGCCAGCAGCGTAGTGGGAAGGACCGTCACAGATACGCAGTATTTT. Its protein is CASSVVGRTVTDTQYF.

The table lists this clonotype with a few counts. The conserved closing phenylalanine or tryptophan is absent in this CDR3, likely reflecting a read error. The DNA is left out, because the CDR3 cannot be placed on it with certainty; the CDR3 is given as TCRdb lists it. CDR3 in amino acids: CASGLGRGGALN. The chain combines TRBV12-5 with TRBJ1-1; no check of the table's D call, TRBD1, against the DNA was made. CDR1 is LGHNT and CDR2 is FRNRAP in the germline V gene. From its first to its last residue, the CDR3 has 12 amino acids.

The sample holds a few counts of this clonotype. This chain joins TRBV12-5 and TRBJ2-7; D possibly corresponds to TRBD2 (6 bases). CDR1 is LGHNT and CDR2 is FRNRAP in the germline V gene. The CDR3 length is 14 residues. Trimming pared 2 bases from V and 5 bases from J, leaving 13 bases between. The CDR3 sequence: CASGLYGSANEQYF. The CDR3 DNA reads TGTGCTAGTGGTTTGTACGGGAGTGCGAACGAGCAGTACTTC.

This clonotype was seen a few times. In DNA form, the CDR3 reads TGTGCCAGCAGCTACACGAACACCGGGGAGCTGTTTTTT. Protein sequence: CASSYTNTGELFF. The chain carries TRBV11-2 and TRBJ2-2; D gene unclear. Germline lookup yields CDR1 SGHAT and CDR2 FQNNGV. The length of the CDR3 is 13 residues. Trimming pared 4 bases from V and 0 bases from J, leaving 3 bases between.

This clonotype showed up just a few times. The genes are TRBV28 and TRBJ1-1; D is unresolved. The V and J ends lost 0 bases and 1 base respectively, with 9 bases between them. The CDR3 runs to 15 residues. CDR1 is MDHEN, CDR2 SYDVKM, per germline. The CDR3 DNA reads as TGTGCCAGCAGTTTATGGCAGGAGGGGAACACTGAAGCTTTCTTT. Translating it yields CASSLWQEGNTEAFF.

This clonotype was seen a few times. V usage is TRBV5-1 and J usage is TRBJ2-3, with TRBD1 identical over 10 bases. CDR1 is SGHRS, CDR2 YFSETQ, per germline. The ends lost 4 bases at V and 2 bases at J; junction bases unmatched: 4. The CDR3 consists of 15 residues. Written as DNA, the CDR3 is TGCGCCAGCAGCCCCGGGACAGGGGTCACAGATACGCAGTATTTT. It translates to CASSPGTGVTDTQYF. Complete variable domain (other parts from reference TRBV5-1 and TRBJ2-3): KAGVTQTPRYLIKTRGQQVTLSCSPISGHRSVSWYQQTPGQGLQFLFEYFSETQRNKGNFPGRFSGRQFSNSRSEMNVSTLELGDSALYLCASSPGTGVTDTQYFGPGTRLTVL.

Ten or more counts support this clonotype. The gene calls are TRBV12-3 or TRBV12-4 and TRBJ2-7, with 12 bases fitting TRBD2. This CDR3 has 15 residues. V dropped 5 bases and J dropped 3; count of bases not matched to a gene: 5. CDR3 in DNA: TGTGCCAGCAGTCCCCCGACTAGCGGGAGCTACGAGCAGTACTTC. Amino acid sequence: CASSPPTSGSYEQYF.

This clonotype was observed many times. This chain connects TRBV7-9 to TRBJ1-2; TRBD1 is a possible D gene (5 bases). CDR3 size: 14 residues. V lost 5 bases, J lost 0 bases, and 10 bases lay in between. The germline V gene has CDR1 SEHNR and CDR2 FQNEAQ (reference sequence). The CDR3 region has the DNA TGTGCCAGCAGCCGTAAACAGGCTAACTATGGCTACACCTTC. This gives the protein CASSRKQANYGYTF.

The chain couples TRBV7-2 to TRBJ2-7; D possibly corresponds to TRBD1 (6 bases). Trimming removed 5 bases from V and 7 bases from J, with 15 bases in between. Germline CDR1 is SGHTA and CDR2 is FQGNSA. CDR3 length equals 13 residues. The CDR3, as DNA: TGTGCCAGCAGCGTACAGGGAACCGGTGAGCAGTACTTC. Amino acid sequence: CASSVQGTGEQYF. The entire variable domain, with the rest obtained from reference TRBV7-2 and TRBJ2-7, is as follows: GAGVSQSPSNKVTEKGKDVELRCDPISGHTALYWYRQSLGQGLEFLIYFQGNSAPDKSGLPSDRFSAERTGGSVSTLTIQRTQQEDSAVYLCASSVQGTGEQYFGPGTRLTVT.

The table lists this clonotype with many counts. The chain couples TRBV12-3 or TRBV12-4 to TRBJ2-7; D ambiguous. V dropped 5 bases and J dropped 2 bases, with 7 bases sitting between them. There are 12 residues in the CDR3. CDR3 region: CASSLVTYEQYF. The CDR3, as DNA: TGTGCCAGCAGTCTTGTAACCTACGAGCAGTACTTC.

The chain has TRBV27 and TRBJ1-1, with TRBD1 matching 9 bases. CDR3 length: 18 amino acids. Germline values: CDR1 MNHEY, CDR2 SMNVEV (reference sequence). V lost 2 bases, J lost 5 bases, and 15 bases stayed unmatched. The CDR3 here is CASSLQWTGVLVYTEAFF. CDR3 DNA sequence: TGTGCCAGCAGTTTACAGTGGACAGGGGTACTCGTGTATACTGAAGCTTTCTTT.

This clonotype was observed a few times. This chain connects TRBV7-2 to TRBJ1-1, with D uncertain. V gave up 2 bases and J gave up 1 base, with 8 bases separating them. Germline values: CDR1 SGHTA, CDR2 FQGNSA. The CDR3 extends over 14 amino acids. The CDR3 DNA reads as TGTGCCAGCAGCTTACCCCGGGAGAACACTGAAGCTTTCTTT. It translates to CASSLPRENTEAFF.

This clonotype was picked up many times. The V call is TRBV6-6, the J call TRBJ2-1, with 8 bases identical to TRBD2. The CDR3 totals 15 residues. J gave up 1 base and V 2 bases, and 1 base lay outside the gene matches. CDR1 and CDR2 (germline): MNHNY, SVGAGI (reference sequence). The CDR3 nucleotides read TGTGCCAGCAGTTACGCGGGGGGTTCCTACAATGAGCAGTTCTTC. Its protein product is CASSYAGGSYNEQFF.

This clonotype was picked up many times. The gene calls are TRBV18 and TRBJ1-1; TRBD1 agrees at 11 bases. Germline CDR1 KGHSH, CDR2 LQKENI. This CDR3 region has 15 residues. V was clipped by 3 bases and J by 2 bases; unmatched bases: 2. The CDR3 DNA is TGTGCCAGCTCACCCGGGACAGGGGGTAACACTGAAGCTTTCTTT. Protein sequence: CASSPGTGGNTEAFF.

The sample holds a few counts of this clonotype. The chain couples TRBV6-1 to TRBJ1-1, with TRBD1 matching over 12 bases. Germline values: CDR1 MNHNS, CDR2 SASEGT. The CDR3 extends over 14 amino acids. Trimming cost V 9 bases and J 4 bases; bases outside gene matches: 6. CDR3: CASFRDRGLTEAFF. As DNA, the CDR3 is TGTGCCAGTTTCCGGGACAGGGGGCTCACTGAAGCTTTCTTT.